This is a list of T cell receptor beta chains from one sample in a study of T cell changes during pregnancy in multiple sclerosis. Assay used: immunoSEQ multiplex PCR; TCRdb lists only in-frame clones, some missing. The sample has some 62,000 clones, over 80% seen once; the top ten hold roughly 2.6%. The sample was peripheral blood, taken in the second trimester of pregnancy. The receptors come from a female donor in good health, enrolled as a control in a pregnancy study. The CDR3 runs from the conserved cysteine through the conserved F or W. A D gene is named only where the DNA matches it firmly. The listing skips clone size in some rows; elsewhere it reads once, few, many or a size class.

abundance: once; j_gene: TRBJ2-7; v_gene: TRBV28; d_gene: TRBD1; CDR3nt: TGTGCCAGCAGGGCGGGGACAGGGTTATACGAGCAGTACTTC; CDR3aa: CASRAGTGLYEQYF
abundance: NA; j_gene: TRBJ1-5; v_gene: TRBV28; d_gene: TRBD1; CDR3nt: TGTGCCAGCAGTCAAAACAGGGGGGATCAGCCCCAGCATTTT; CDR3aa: CASSQNRGDQPQHF
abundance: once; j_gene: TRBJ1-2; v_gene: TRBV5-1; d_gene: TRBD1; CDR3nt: TGCGCCAGCAGCCAGGGACAGGGAAGCGGCTATGGCTACACCTTC; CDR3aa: CASSQGQGSGYGYTF
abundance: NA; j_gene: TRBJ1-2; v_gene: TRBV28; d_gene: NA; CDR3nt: TGTGCCAGCAGTCAGGTCTATAACTATGGCTACACCTTC; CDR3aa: CASSQVYNYGYTF
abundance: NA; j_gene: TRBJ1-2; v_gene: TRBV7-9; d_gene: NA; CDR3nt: TGTGCCAGCAGCTCGCGAGCCCCCGGGTTTGGGGGCTACACCTTC; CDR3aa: CASSSRAPGFGGYTF
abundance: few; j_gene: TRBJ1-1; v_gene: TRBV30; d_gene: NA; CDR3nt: TGTGCCTGGAGTATCGGGGGTAACACTGAAGCTTTCTTT; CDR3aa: CAWSIGGNTEAFF
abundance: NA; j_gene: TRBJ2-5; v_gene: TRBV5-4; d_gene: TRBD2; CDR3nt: TGTGCCAGCAGCTTGACGGGCGGGGGGGAGGAGACCCAGTACTTC; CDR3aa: CASSLTGGGEETQYF
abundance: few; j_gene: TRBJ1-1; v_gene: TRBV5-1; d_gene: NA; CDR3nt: TGCGCCAGCAGCTCGGGACAGAACACTGAAGCTTTCTTT; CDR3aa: CASSSGQNTEAFF
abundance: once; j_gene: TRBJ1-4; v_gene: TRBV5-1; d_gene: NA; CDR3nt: TGCGCCAGCAGCTTGGATGGCAGGACTAATGAAAAACTGTTTTTT; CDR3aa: CASSLDGRTNEKLFF
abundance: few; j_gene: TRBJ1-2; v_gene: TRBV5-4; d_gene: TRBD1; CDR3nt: TGTGCCAGCAGCACGATCGGGACAGGACTATCTGGCACCTTC; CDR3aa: CASSTIGTGLSGTF
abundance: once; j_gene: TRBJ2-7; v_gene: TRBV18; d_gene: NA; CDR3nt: TGTGCCAGCTCCTCCGGGGGATCCACAAACTACGAGCAGTACTTC; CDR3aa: CASSSGGSTNYEQYF
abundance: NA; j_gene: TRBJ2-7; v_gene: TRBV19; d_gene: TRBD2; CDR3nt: TGTGCCAGTAGTCCTAGCGGGACTCCCTACGAGCAGTACTTC; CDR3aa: CASSPSGTPYEQYF
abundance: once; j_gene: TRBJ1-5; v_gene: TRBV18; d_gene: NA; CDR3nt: TGTGCCAGCTCACCCTTCCAGGGGTCGGAGCCCCAGCATTTT; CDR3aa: CASSPFQGSEPQHF
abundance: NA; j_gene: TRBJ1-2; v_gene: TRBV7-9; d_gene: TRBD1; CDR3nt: TGTGCCAGCACTGGACAGGGGGCTTACTATGGCTACACCTTC; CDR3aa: CASTGQGAYYGYTF